A single sample is the source of the 10 T cell receptor beta chains below, sequenced in a study of early T cells in non-severe SARS-CoV-2 infection. TCRdb called the 5' RACE reads again in MiXCR, with one record for every CDR3 protein. Of tens of thousands of distinct CDR3 sequences listed, approximately 12% are singletons. The specimen was whole blood. These receptors were obtained from an adult who was a healthcare worker with PCR-confirmed SARS-CoV-2 infection or an uninfected control (not recorded which).

Ten or more counts support this clonotype. The chain has TRBV7-2 and TRBJ2-1, with 7 bases fitting TRBD1. V lost 2 bases, J lost 8 bases, and 3 bases stayed unmatched. The CDR3 is 13 amino acids. The germline V gene encodes CDR1 SGHTA and CDR2 FQGNSA. CDR3 protein: CASSLNRGDEQFF. The CDR3, as DNA: TGTGCCAGCAGCTTAAACAGGGGTGATGAGCAGTTCTTC.

In its sample, this clonotype was seen a few times. The chain is built from TRBV28 and TRBJ1-4; D uncertain. The CDR3 contains 13 residues. V lost 5 bases to trimming and J lost 0 bases, with 4 bases between them. Per the germline V gene, CDR1 is MDHEN and CDR2 is SYDVKM. CDR3: CASSSATNEKLFF. DNA for the CDR3: TGTGCCAGCAGTAGTGCAACTAATGAAAAACTGTTTTTT.

J is TRBJ2-1 and V is TRBV11-2; D gene unclear. From germline, CDR1 is SGHAT and CDR2 FQNNGV. V was pared by 7 bases and J by 8 bases, with 15 bases between. The CDR3 is 13 amino acids. The CDR3 DNA reads TGTGCCAGCAAGCTTTCCAGGCACGATGAGCAGTTCTTC. Protein product: CASKLSRHDEQFF.

This clonotype was observed at least ten times. The CDR3 loop is CSVAGQGGFYNEQFF. The CDR3 DNA follows: TGCAGCGTGGCCGGACAGGGGGGATTCTACAATGAGCAGTTCTTC. The rearrangement uses TRBV29-1 and TRBJ2-1; TRBD1 agrees at 10 bases. The CDR3 contains 15 residues. Trimming cost V 6 bases and J 3 bases; bases outside gene matches: 8. Germline CDR1 and CDR2: SQVTM and ANQGSEA.

This clonotype was counted at least ten times. The chain joins TRBV12-3 or TRBV12-4 to TRBJ1-3; no definite D call. This CDR3 has 14 residues. V was trimmed by 1 base and J by 1 base, leaving 5 bases between them. This chain's CDR3 is CASSLVASGNTIYF. Written as DNA, the CDR3 is TGTGCCAGCAGTTTAGTGGCTTCTGGAAACACCATATATTTT.

This clonotype was counted ten times or more. The chain has TRBV28 and TRBJ2-5; 8 bases are a match to TRBD2. The V gene's germline CDR1 is MDHEN and CDR2 SYDVKM. With 7 bases clipped from V and 5 bases from J, the junction kept 12 bases outside the gene matches. CDR3 length: 15 residues. DNA for the CDR3: TGTGCCAGCATGGAAGCGGGAGATAGGGATGAGACCCAGTACTTC. It translates to CASMEAGDRDETQYF.

This clonotype appeared many times. The V call is TRBV25-1, the J call TRBJ1-1; D is ambiguous. The CDR3 has 13 residues. The V gene lost 5 bases and the J gene lost 1 base, with 8 bases spanning the gap. Germline CDR1 and CDR2: MGHDK and SYGVNS. Here the CDR3 DNA reads TGTGCCAGCAGTAGTCCGAGGAACACTGAAGCTTTCTTT. Translation: CASSSPRNTEAFF.

This clonotype has a count of ten or more. The chain recombines TRBV6-2 or TRBV6-3 with TRBJ2-1; 7 nucleotides align to TRBD2. In germline, CDR1 is MNHEY, CDR2 SVGEGT. This CDR3 has 16 amino acids. V lost 5 bases and J lost 4; bases outside the gene matches: 11. The CDR3 sequence: CASSNPGTTYYNEQFF. In DNA form, the CDR3 reads TGTGCCAGCAGTAATCCCGGGACTACTTATTACAATGAGCAGTTCTTC.

This clonotype was picked up a small number of times. The genes are TRBV27 and TRBJ2-2; TRBD2 aligns across 8 bases. J lost 7 bases, V lost 5 bases, and 9 bases had no gene match. The CDR3 has 15 amino acids. Germline CDR1 is MNHEY and CDR2 is SMNVEV (reference sequence). The CDR3 DNA sequence: TGTGCCAGCAGTCCACCGGGACTAGAGTACGGGGAGCTGTTTTTT. Encoded protein: CASSPPGLEYGELFF.

This clonotype was recorded many times. V usage is TRBV20-1 and J usage is TRBJ1-2; perhaps TRBD1 as D (6 bases). The CDR3 runs to 15 residues. The V end was cut by 0 bases, the J end by 2 bases, with 13 bases between. Per germline, CDR1 DFQATT and CDR2 SNEGSKA (reference sequence). CDR3 sequence (DNA): TGCAGTGCTAGAGACCACAGGGACCCGAACTATGGCTACACCTTC. Its protein is CSARDHRDPNYGYTF.